This T cell receptor beta chain was retrieved from a study of blood T cells in healthy people across ages. Study results and caveats: Both higher diversity and more naive CD4+ cells marked long-lived donors when set against aged donors.

Note on this clonotype: What it recognizes is unknown. The missing conserved phenylalanine or tryptophan at the end of this CDR3 makes a read error likely.

Then a second PCR, running about 6 to 11 cycles, was carried out with a sample-barcoded 5' primer and a J-beta primer mix. A 12-random-nucleotide template-switch adaptor tagged each cDNA molecule. TCRdb re-analysed the 5' RACE reads in MiXCR, keeping a single row per CDR3 protein. The sample comprises about 800,000 distinct CDR3 sequences, more than 20% of which are singletons, and approximately 4% rests with the top ten. The CDR3 extends over 14 amino acids. V shed 4 bases and J shed 5 bases, with 14 bases lying between them. CDR1 and CDR2 (germline): LGHNA, YSLEER. A further study also used this sample, focusing on T cells of mothers and their children.

Sequencing was carried out using blood. The V and J genes are TRBV4-3 and TRBJ2-5; D possibly matches TRBD1 or TRBD2 (6 bases each). The sequence derives from a boy aged 5 to 17 in good health. CDR3 nucleotide sequence: TGCGCCAGCAGCCCGCGAGGGGGGTTGGAGACCCAGTACCTC. Its protein product is CASSPRGGLETQYL.